This TCR beta chain was retrieved from a study of cytomegalovirus exposure and HLA in healthy donors. This PCR relied on a set of 60 Vbeta primers and 13 Jbeta primers. TCRdb's copy holds only in-frame clones and misses some; the assay was immunoSEQ multiplex PCR. The profile shows approximately 220,000 clones, around 80% of them singletons. This clone was found once. With 3 bases removed from V and 4 bases from J, the gap between germline ends came to 12 bases. The CDR3 loop spans 14 amino acids. Germline assignment: CDR1 GTSNPN and CDR2 SVGIG (reference sequence). The receptor's source is a boy younger than 10 in good health and CMV-seronegative. Specimen: PBMCs. The chain is built from TRBV30 and TRBJ2-2; maybe TRBD2 (6 bases). The DNA of the CDR3 is TGTGCCTGGAGGGGAGGTGGCCCCACCGGGGAGCTGTTTTTT. Amino acids: CAWRGGGPTGELFF.